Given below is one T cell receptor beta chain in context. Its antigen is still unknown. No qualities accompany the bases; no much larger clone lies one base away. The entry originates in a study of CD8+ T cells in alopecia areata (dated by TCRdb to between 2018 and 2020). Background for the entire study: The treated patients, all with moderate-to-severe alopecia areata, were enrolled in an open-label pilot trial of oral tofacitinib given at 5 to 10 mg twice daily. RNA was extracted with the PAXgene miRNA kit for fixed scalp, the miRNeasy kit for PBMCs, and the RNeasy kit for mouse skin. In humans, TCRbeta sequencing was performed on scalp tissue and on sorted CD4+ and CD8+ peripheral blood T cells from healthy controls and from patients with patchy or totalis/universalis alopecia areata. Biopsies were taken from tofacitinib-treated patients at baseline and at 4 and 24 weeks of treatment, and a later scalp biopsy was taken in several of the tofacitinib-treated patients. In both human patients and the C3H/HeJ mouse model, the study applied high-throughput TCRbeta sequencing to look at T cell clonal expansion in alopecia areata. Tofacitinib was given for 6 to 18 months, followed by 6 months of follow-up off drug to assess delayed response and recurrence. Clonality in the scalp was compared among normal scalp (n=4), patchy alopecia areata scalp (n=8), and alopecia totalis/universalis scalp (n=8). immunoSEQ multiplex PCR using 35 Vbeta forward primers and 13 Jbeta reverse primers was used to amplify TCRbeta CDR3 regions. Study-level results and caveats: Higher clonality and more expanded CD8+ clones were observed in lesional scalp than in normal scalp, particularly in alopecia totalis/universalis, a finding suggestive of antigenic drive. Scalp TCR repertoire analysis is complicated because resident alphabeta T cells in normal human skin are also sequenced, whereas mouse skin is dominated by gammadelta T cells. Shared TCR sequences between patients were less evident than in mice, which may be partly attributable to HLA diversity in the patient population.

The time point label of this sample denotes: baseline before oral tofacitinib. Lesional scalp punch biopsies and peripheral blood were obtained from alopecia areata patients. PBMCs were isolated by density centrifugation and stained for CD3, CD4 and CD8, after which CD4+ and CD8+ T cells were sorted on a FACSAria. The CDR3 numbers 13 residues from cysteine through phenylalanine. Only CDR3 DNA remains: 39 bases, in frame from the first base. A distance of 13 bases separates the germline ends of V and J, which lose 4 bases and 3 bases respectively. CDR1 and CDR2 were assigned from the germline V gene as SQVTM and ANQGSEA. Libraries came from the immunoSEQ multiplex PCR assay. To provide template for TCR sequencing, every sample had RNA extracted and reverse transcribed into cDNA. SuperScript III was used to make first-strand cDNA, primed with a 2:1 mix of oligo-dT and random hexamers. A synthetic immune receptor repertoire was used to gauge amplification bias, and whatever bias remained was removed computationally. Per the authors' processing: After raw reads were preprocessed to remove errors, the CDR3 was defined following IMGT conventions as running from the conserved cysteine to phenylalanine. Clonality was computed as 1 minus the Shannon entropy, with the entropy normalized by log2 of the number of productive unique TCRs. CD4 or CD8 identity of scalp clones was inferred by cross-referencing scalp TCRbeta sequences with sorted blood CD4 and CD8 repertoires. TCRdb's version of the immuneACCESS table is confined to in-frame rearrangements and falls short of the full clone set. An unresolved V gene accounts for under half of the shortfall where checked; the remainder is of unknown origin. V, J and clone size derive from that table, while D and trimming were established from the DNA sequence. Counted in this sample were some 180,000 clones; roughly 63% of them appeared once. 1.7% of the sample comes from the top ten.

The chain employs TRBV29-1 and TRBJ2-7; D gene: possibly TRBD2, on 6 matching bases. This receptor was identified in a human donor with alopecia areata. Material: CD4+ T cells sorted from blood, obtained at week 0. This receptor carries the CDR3 CSVGRGPGYEQYF. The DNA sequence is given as TGCAGCGTTGGGCGGGGTCCTGGCTACGAGCAGTACTTC.